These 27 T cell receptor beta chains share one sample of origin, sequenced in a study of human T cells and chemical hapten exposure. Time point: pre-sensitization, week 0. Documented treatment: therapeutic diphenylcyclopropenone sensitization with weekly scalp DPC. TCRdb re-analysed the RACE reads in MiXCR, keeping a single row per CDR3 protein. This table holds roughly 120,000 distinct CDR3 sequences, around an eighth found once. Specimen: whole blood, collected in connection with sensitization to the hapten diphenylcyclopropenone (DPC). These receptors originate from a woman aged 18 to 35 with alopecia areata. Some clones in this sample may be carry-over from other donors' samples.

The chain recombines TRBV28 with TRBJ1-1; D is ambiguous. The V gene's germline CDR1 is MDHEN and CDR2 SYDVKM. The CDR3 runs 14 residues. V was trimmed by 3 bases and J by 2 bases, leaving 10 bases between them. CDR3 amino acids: CASSFRPINTEAFF. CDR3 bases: TGTGCCAGCAGTTTTCGACCGATTAACACTGAAGCTTTCTTT.

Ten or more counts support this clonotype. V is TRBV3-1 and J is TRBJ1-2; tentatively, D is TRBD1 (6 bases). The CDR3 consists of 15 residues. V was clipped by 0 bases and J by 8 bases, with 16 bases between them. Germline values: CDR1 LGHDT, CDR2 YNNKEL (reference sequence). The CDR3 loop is CASSQESRGRFGYTF. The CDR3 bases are TGTGCCAGCAGCCAAGAATCACGGGGGCGATTCGGCTACACCTTC.

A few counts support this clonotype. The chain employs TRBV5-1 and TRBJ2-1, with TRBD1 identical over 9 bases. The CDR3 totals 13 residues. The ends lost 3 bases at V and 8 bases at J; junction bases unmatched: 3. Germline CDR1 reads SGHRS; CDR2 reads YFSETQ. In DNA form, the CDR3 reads TGCGCCAGCAGCTCCGGGACAGGGTATGAGCAGTTCTTC. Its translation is CASSSGTGYEQFF.

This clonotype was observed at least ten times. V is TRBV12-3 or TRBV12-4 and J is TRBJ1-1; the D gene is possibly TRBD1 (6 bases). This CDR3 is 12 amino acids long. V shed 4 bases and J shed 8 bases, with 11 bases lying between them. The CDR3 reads CASSWSGTEAFF. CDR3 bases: TGTGCCAGCAGTTGGTCCGGGACAGAAGCTTTCTTT.

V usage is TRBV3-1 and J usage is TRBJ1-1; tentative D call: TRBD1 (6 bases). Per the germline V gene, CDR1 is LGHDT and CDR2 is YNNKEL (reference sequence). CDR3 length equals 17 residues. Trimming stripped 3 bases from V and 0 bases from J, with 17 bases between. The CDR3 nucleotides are TGTGCCAGCAGCCAGGAAAATCGGACAGCAATGAACACTGAAGCTTTCTTT. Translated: CASSQENRTAMNTEAFF.

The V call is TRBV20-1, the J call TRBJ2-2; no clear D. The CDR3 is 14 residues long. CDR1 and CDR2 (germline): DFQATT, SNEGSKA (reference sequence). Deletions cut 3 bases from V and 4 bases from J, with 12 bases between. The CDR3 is CSARARESTGELFF. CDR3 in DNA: TGCAGTGCTAGGGCTAGAGAGAGCACCGGGGAGCTGTTTTTT.

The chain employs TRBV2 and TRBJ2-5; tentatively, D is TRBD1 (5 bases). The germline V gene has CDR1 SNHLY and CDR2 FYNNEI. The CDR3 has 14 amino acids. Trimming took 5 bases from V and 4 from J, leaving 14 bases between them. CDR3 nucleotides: TGTGCCAGCAGTTACGGCAGGGTCCCAGAGACCCAGTACTTC. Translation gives CASSYGRVPETQYF.

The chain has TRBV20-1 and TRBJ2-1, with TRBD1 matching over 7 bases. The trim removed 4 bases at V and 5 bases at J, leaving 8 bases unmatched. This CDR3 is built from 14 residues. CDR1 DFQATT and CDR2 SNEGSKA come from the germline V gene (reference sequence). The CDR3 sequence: CSAKIATGHNEQFF. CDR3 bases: TGCAGTGCTAAGATTGCGACAGGGCACAATGAGCAGTTCTTC.

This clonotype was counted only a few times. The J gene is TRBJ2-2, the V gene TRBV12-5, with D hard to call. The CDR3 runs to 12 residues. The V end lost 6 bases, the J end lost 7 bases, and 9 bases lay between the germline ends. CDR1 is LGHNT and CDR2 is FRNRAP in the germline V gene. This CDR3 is CASGHSGGELFF. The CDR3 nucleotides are TGTGCTAGTGGGCATTCAGGCGGGGAGCTGTTTTTT.

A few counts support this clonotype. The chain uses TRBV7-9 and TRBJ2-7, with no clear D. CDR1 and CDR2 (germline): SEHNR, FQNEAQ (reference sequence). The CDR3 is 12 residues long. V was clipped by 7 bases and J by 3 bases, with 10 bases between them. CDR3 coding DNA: TGTGCCAGCACCCCTTCCAGCTACGAGCAGTACTTC. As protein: CASTPSSYEQYF.

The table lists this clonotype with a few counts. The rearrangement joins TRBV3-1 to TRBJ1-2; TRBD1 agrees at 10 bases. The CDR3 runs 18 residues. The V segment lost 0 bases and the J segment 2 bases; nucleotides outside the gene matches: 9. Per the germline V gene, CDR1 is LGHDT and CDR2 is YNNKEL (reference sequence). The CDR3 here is CASSQERDRGRGNYGYTF. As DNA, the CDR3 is TGTGCCAGCAGCCAAGAGCGGGACAGGGGACGGGGGAACTATGGCTACACCTTC.

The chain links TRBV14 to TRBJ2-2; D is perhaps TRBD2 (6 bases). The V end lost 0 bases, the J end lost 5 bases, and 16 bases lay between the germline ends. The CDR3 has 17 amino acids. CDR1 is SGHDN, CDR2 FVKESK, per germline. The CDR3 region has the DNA TGTGCCAGCAGCCAAGATGAATTGTTACGGGGGACCGGGGAGCTGTTTTTT. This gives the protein CASSQDELLRGTGELFF.

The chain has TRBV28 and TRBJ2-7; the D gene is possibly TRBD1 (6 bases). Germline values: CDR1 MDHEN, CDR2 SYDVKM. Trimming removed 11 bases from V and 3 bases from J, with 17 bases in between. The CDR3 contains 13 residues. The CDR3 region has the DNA TGTGCCTGCCGGGACAACAGATTCTACGAGCAGTACTTC. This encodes CACRDNRFYEQYF.

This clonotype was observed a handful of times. Here the CDR3 DNA reads TGTGCCAGCAGCCCTTTTAGGGTTAGCTCTGGAAACACCATATATTTT. It is translated as CASSPFRVSSGNTIYF. The chain is built from TRBV9 and TRBJ1-3; D uncertain. Germline V gives CDR1 SGDLS, CDR2 YYNGEE. The CDR3 loop spans 16 amino acids. Trimming took 4 bases from V and 0 from J, leaving 14 bases between them.

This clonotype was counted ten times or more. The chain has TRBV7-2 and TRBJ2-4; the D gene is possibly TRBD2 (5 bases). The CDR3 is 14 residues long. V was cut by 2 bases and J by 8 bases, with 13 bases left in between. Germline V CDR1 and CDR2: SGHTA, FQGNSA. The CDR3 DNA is TGTGCCAGCAGCTTATATGGGAGTCGGGACATTCAGTACTTC. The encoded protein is CASSLYGSRDIQYF. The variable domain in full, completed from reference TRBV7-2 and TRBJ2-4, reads GAGVSQSPSNKVTEKGKDVELRCDPISGHTALYWYRQSLGQGLEFLIYFQGNSAPDKSGLPSDRFSAERTGGSVSTLTIQRTQQEDSAVYLCASSLYGSRDIQYFGAGTRLSVL.

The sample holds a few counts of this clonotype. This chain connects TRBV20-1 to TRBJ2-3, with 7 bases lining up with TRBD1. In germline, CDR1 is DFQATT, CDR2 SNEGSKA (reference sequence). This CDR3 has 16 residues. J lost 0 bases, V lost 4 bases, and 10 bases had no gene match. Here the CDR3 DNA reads TGCAGTGCTAAACCGACCCGGGACAGAAGCACAGATACGCAGTATTTT. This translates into CSAKPTRDRSTDTQYF.

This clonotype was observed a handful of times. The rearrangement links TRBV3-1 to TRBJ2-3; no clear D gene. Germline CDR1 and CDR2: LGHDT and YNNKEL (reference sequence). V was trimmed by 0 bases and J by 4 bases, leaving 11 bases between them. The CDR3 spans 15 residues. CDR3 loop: CASSQDRVRADTQYF. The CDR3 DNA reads TGTGCCAGCAGCCAAGATAGAGTTCGGGCAGATACGCAGTATTTT.

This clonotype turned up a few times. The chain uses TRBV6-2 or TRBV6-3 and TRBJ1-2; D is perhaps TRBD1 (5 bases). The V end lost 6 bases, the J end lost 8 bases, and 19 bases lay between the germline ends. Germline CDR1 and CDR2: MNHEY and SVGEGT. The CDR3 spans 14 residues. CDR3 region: CASRRASTGTGYTF. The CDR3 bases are TGTGCCAGCAGAAGAGCTTCCACTGGGACCGGCTACACCTTC.

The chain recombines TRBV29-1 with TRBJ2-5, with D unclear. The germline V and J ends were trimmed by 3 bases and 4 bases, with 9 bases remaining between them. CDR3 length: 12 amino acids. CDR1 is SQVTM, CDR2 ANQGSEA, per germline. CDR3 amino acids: CSVDGRPETQYF. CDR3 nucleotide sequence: TGCAGCGTTGATGGCAGACCAGAGACCCAGTACTTC.

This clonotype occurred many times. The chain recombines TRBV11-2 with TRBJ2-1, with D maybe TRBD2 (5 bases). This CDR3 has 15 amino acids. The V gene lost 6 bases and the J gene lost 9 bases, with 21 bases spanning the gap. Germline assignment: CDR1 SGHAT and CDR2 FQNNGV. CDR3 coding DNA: TGTGCCAGCAGGCAGACGGCCGCCCAAGGGAGTGAGCAGTTCTTC. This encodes CASRQTAAQGSEQFF.

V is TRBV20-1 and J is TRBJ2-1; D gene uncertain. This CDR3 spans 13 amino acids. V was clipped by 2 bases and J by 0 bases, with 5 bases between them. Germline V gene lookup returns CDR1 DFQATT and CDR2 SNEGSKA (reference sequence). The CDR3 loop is CSARISSYNEQFF. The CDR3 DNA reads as TGCAGTGCTAGAATAAGCTCCTACAATGAGCAGTTCTTC.

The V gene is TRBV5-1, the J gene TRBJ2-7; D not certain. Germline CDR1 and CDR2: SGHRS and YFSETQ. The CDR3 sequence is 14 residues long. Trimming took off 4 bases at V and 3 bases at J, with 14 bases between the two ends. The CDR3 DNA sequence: TGCGCCAGCAGCCCCCTCCGGGTCGACTACGAGCAGTACTTC. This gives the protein CASSPLRVDYEQYF.

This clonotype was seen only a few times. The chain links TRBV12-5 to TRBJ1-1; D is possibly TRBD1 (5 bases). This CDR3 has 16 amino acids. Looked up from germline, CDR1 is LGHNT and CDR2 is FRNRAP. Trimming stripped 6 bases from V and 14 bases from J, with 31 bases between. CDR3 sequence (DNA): TGTGCTAGTGGCTCCCTCTGGGGCCCCCCGCTTACAAGACTGTTCTTT. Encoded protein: CASGSLWGPPLTRLFF.

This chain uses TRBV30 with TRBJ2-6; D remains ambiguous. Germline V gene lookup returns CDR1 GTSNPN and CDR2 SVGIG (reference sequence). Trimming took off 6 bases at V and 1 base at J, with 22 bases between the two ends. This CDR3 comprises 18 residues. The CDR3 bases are TGTGCCTGTAAAGCGAGGCCGGCCGCCCTATCTGGGGCCAACGTCCTGACTTTC. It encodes CACKARPAALSGANVLTF.

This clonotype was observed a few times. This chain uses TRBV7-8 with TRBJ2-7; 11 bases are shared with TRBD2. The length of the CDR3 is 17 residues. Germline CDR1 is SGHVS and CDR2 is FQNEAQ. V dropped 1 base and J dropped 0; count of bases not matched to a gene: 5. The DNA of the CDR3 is TGTGCCAGCAGCTTAGGCTCGACTAGCGGGGTCTCCTACGAGCAGTACTTC. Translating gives CASSLGSTSGVSYEQYF.

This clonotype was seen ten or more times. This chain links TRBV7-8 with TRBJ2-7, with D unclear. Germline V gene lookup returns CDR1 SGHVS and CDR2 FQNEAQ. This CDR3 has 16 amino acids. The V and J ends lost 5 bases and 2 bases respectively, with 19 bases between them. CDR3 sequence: CASSAPRMAPPYEQYF. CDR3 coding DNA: TGTGCCAGCAGCGCTCCTCGAATGGCGCCCCCCTACGAGCAGTACTTC. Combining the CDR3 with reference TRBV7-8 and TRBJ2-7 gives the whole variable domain GAGVSQSPRYKVAKRGQDVALRCDPISGHVSLFWYQQALGQGPEFLTYFQNEAQLDKSGLPSDRFFAERPEGSVSTLKIQRTQQEDSAVYLCASSAPRMAPPYEQYFGPGTRLTVT.

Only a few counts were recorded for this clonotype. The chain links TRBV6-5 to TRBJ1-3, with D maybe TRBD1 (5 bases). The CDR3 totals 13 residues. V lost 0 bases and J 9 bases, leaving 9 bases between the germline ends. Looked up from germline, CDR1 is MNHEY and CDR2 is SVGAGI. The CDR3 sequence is CASSYSRGSTIYF. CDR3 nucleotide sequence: TGTGCCAGCAGTTACTCGAGGGGCAGCACCATATATTTT.